Listed below are T cell receptor beta chains from one sample, sequenced in a study of T-cell reconstitution after alpha-beta-depleted transplantation in children. TCRdb used MiXCR to reprocess the PCR reads, holding one entry per CDR3 protein. The table has 400,000 to 500,000 distinct CDR3 sequences, about a tenth seen once. The sequencing used PBMCs from the stem cell graft donor, collected from the stem cell graft. These receptors all stem from a human donor who donated a stem cell graft to a child with acute myeloid leukemia. CDR3s include the opening cysteine and the closing phenylalanine or tryptophan. The order of the fields is clone size, J gene, D gene, V gene, CDR3 protein, CDR3 DNA. D genes are given only for firm matches. Not all rows give a size; the values are once, few, many and, for expanded clones, a class.

-	TRBJ1-2	TRBD1	TRBV10-3	CAISRTGQKYGYTF	TGTGCCATCAGCCGGACAGGGCAGAAATATGGCTACACCTTC
few	TRBJ2-1	TRBD2	TRBV18	CASSDGRGGSYNEQFF	TGTGCCAGCTCAGACGGACGCGGGGGCTCCTACAATGAGCAGTTCTTC
few	TRBJ1-2	-	TRBV5-1	CASSLVGDSNYGYTF	TGCGCCAGCAGCTTGGTGGGGGATTCTAACTATGGCTACACCTTC
few	TRBJ2-3	TRBD2	TRBV24-1	CATSDTSASGGSTDTQYF	TGTGCCACCAGTGATACCTCCGCTAGCGGGGGAAGCACAGATACGCAGTATTTT
few	TRBJ1-1	-	TRBV6-5	CASSLEGDTEAFF	TGTGCCAGCAGTTTAGAGGGGGACACTGAAGCTTTCTTT
many	TRBJ2-1	-	TRBV5-1	CASSSTSTVVDEQFF	TGCGCCAGCAGCTCGACTAGTACCGTGGTCGATGAGCAGTTCTTC
-	TRBJ2-7	TRBD2	TRBV25-1	CASSESGTSGGTYEQYF	TGTGCCAGCAGTGAATCCGGGACTAGCGGAGGAACCTACGAGCAGTACTTC
few	TRBJ1-3	TRBD1	TRBV5-1	CASSLGTGSGNTIYF	TGCGCCAGCAGCTTGGGGACAGGGTCTGGAAACACCATATATTTT
few	TRBJ1-4	-	TRBV4-2	CASSQALVQVVEKLFF	TGTGCCAGCAGCCAAGCTCTCGTCCAGGTAGTAGAAAAACTGTTTTTT
-	TRBJ2-5	-	TRBV29-1	CSVADRGGSQETQYF	TGCAGCGTGGCCGACAGGGGAGGGTCCCAAGAGACCCAGTACTTC
-	TRBJ2-4	-	TRBV27	CASTERGASLNSQYF	TGTGCCAGCACCGAAAGGGGTGCTAGCTTGAACAGTCAGTACTTC
few	TRBJ2-7	-	TRBV7-8	CASSLVGGIRSYEQYF	TGTGCCAGCAGCTTAGTAGGGGGGATAAGGTCCTACGAGCAGTACTTC
many	TRBJ1-6	TRBD1	TRBV29-1	CSVRQGNNSPLHF	TGCAGCGTTCGACAGGGGAATAATTCACCCCTCCACTTT
-	TRBJ2-3	TRBD1	TRBV29-1	CSVDPGQGAGRDTQYF	TGCAGCGTTGACCCGGGACAGGGGGCCGGCAGGGATACGCAGTATTTT
few	TRBJ1-2	-	TRBV24-1	CAAGKPRGYTF	TGTGCCGCGGGGAAGCCTAGGGGCTACACCTTC
few	TRBJ1-6	-	TRBV12-3/TRBV12-4	CASRETANSPLHF	TGTGCCAGCAGGGAGACAGCCAATTCACCCCTCCACTTT
-	TRBJ2-7	TRBD2	TRBV25-1	CASSEEGLAFDEQYF	TGTGCCAGCAGTGAAGAGGGACTAGCTTTCGACGAGCAGTACTTC
many	TRBJ2-1	-	TRBV12-3/TRBV12-4	CASSWRLVHNEQFF	TGTGCCAGCAGTTGGAGACTAGTACACAATGAGCAGTTCTTC
many	TRBJ2-1	-	TRBV9	CASSVERSYNEQFF	TGTGCCAGCAGCGTAGAACGCTCCTACAATGAGCAGTTCTTC
-	TRBJ1-5	TRBD1	TRBV18	CASSPSGTGGQPQHF	TGTGCCAGCTCACCTTCGGGGACAGGGGGTCAGCCCCAGCATTTT
many	TRBJ2-6	-	TRBV10-3	CAISESAGFGANVLTF	TGTGCCATCAGTGAGTCGGCTGGATTCGGGGCCAACGTCCTGACTTTC
-	TRBJ2-3	-	TRBV20-1	CSAPHPAGPDTQYF	TGCAGTGCTCCCCATCCCGCCGGCCCAGATACGCAGTATTTT
many	TRBJ2-1	-	TRBV5-6	CASSEEVISSYNEQFF	TGTGCCAGCTCCGAGGAGGTGATCAGCTCCTACAATGAGCAGTTCTTC
few	TRBJ1-1	-	TRBV6-1	CAGDKGGRNTEAFF	TGTGCCGGAGATAAGGGAGGACGGAACACTGAAGCTTTCTTT
-	TRBJ2-3	TRBD1	TRBV11-2	CASSLTPRGQGFTDTQYF	TGTGCCAGCAGCTTGACCCCTCGGGGACAGGGATTCACAGATACGCAGTATTTT
-	TRBJ2-5	-	TRBV27	CASSYQAFGETQYF	TGTGCCAGCAGTTATCAAGCATTCGGGGAGACCCAGTACTTC
-	TRBJ1-5	TRBD1	TRBV12-3/TRBV12-4	CASSFGTGQFNQPQHF	TGTGCCAGCAGTTTCGGGACGGGACAGTTCAATCAGCCCCAGCATTTT
few	TRBJ2-2	-	TRBV29-1	CSVARVPNTGELFF	TGCAGCGTAGCCAGGGTGCCGAACACCGGGGAGCTGTTTTTT
-	TRBJ2-2	TRBD2	TRBV3-1	CASSHSSGTNTGELFF	TGTGCCAGCAGCCATTCTAGCGGGACGAACACCGGGGAGCTGTTTTTT
many	TRBJ2-5	-	TRBV5-1	CASSLYRQETQYF	TGCGCCAGCAGCTTGTACCGGCAAGAGACCCAGTACTTC
-	TRBJ2-5	-	TRBV29-1	CSVVPSQETQYF	TGCAGCGTTGTTCCTAGCCAAGAGACCCAGTACTTC
few	TRBJ2-1	TRBD2	TRBV5-4	CASSLVPSGSLGPMDEQFF	TGTGCCAGCAGCTTGGTCCCTAGCGGGAGTCTGGGTCCAATGGATGAGCAGTTCTTC
-	TRBJ2-7	TRBD2	TRBV6-2/TRBV6-3	CAIIAGDSYEQYF	TGTGCCATAATAGCGGGAGATTCCTACGAGCAGTACTTC
-	TRBJ1-4	TRBD1	TRBV7-2	CASRPGTGKNEKLFF	TGTGCCAGCAGACCCGGGACAGGGAAGAATGAAAAACTGTTTTTT
-	TRBJ2-7	TRBD2	TRBV5-5	CASSPLAGAFYEQYF	TGTGCCAGCAGCCCGCTAGCGGGAGCGTTCTACGAGCAGTACTTC
-	TRBJ2-5	TRBD2	TRBV5-1	CASSSGGGETQYF	TGCGCCAGCAGCTCGGGAGGAGGGGAGACCCAGTACTTC
-	TRBJ2-3	-	TRBV15	CATSRVRQSTDTQYF	TGTGCCACCAGCAGAGTTCGGCAAAGCACAGATACGCAGTATTTT
few	TRBJ1-6	TRBD1	TRBV7-2	CASRRTGTGESPLHF	TGTGCCAGCAGACGCACCGGGACAGGGGAATCACCCCTCCACTTT
few	TRBJ2-5	TRBD2	TRBV12-3/TRBV12-4	CASSVGVPSGAQTQYF	TGTGCCAGCAGTGTTGGCGTACCTAGCGGAGCCCAGACCCAGTACTTC
few	TRBJ1-6	-	TRBV10-3	CALRESEGSPLHF	TGTGCCTTAAGGGAGTCCGAGGGCTCACCCCTCCACTTT
few	TRBJ1-5	-	TRBV12-3/TRBV12-4	CASSLSRGGSNQPQHF	TGTGCCAGCAGTTTAAGTAGGGGAGGTAGCAATCAGCCCCAGCATTTT
-	TRBJ2-1	TRBD2	TRBV5-1	CASSLARTSGNNEQFF	TGCGCCAGCAGCTTGGCCCGGACTAGCGGCAACAATGAGCAGTTCTTC
many	TRBJ1-6	-	TRBV5-1	CASSGVTTDSPLHF	TGCGCCAGCAGCGGGGTGACAACGGACTCACCCCTCCACTTT
few	TRBJ2-5	-	TRBV19	CASSMATGGTFETQYF	TGTGCCAGTAGTATGGCAACTGGCGGAACCTTTGAGACCCAGTACTTC
few	TRBJ2-1	-	TRBV7-9	CASSWETNEQFF	TGTGCCAGCAGCTGGGAAACGAATGAGCAGTTCTTC
-	TRBJ2-1	-	TRBV13	CASGPTRFGEQFF	TGTGCCAGCGGTCCTACCAGATTCGGTGAGCAGTTCTTC
few	TRBJ1-2	-	TRBV10-3	CAISEQQGSGYTF	TGTGCCATCAGTGAGCAACAGGGCTCTGGCTACACCTTC
few	TRBJ1-6	-	TRBV20-1	CSARPGPSNSPLHF	TGCAGTGCTAGGCCGGGACCAAGTAATTCACCCCTCCACTTT
-	TRBJ2-3	TRBD2	TRBV7-2	CASSPTIAGGITDTQYF	TGTGCCAGCAGCCCCACAATAGCGGGAGGAATCACAGATACGCAGTATTTT
many	TRBJ1-3	-	TRBV14	CASSQDLPGGNTIYF	TGTGCCAGCAGCCAAGATCTTCCAGGCGGAAACACCATATATTTT
few	TRBJ2-1	-	TRBV4-2	CASSQDLVEQFF	TGTGCCAGCAGCCAAGATCTGGTTGAGCAGTTCTTC
few	TRBJ1-4	-	TRBV27	CASSLLGASRKLFF	TGTGCCAGCAGTTTATTGGGGGCAAGTCGAAAACTGTTTTTT
-	TRBJ1-1	-	TRBV7-9	CASSPRGIEAFF	TGTGCCAGCAGCCCTCGGGGGATAGAAGCTTTCTTT
-	TRBJ1-4	TRBD1	TRBV4-3	CASSPEQGAGSEKLFF	TGCGCCAGCAGCCCCGAACAGGGGGCGGGAAGTGAAAAACTGTTTTTT
many	TRBJ2-5	-	TRBV20-1	CSAKGSRETQYF	TGCAGTGCCAAGGGGAGTCGGGAGACCCAGTACTTC